A selection of T cell receptor beta chains follows, all from one sample in a study of blood T cell repertoires in COVID-19. Libraries were prepared by immunoSEQ multiplex PCR; TCRdb keeps only in-frame clonotypes and omits some of them. Among hundreds of thousands of clones listed, about four fifths were seen once. The sample taken for sequencing was peripheral blood. The receptors were gathered from an elderly man with acute or convalescent COVID-19. CDR3s include the opening cysteine and the closing phenylalanine or tryptophan. A D gene is named only where the DNA matches it firmly. The listing skips clone size in some rows; elsewhere it reads once, few, many or a size class.

clone_size,d_call,j_call,v_call,cdr3_aa,cdr3_nt
NA,TRBD1,TRBJ2-5,TRBV28,CASSFPNRGSDF,TGTGCCAGCAGTTTCCCGAACAGGGGATCGGACTTC
NA,TRBD1,TRBJ1-1,TRBV5-1,CASDPTGGNTEAFF,TGCGCCAGCGACCCGACAGGGGGGAACACTGAAGCTTTCTTT
few,TRBD2,TRBJ2-7,TRBV28,CASSLTGLAVPYEQYF,TGTGCCAGCAGTTTAACCGGACTAGCGGTACCATACGAGCAGTACTTC
NA,TRBD2,TRBJ2-1,TRBV5-5,CASSSTLAGGNQFF,TGTGCCAGCAGCTCCACCCTGGCGGGGGGAAACCAGTTCTTC
NA,NA,TRBJ1-1,TRBV28,CASRHSVMNTEAFF,TGTGCCAGCAGGCACAGTGTCATGAACACTGAAGCTTTCTTT
NA,NA,TRBJ1-1,TRBV3-1/TRBV3-2,CASSQVGEDTEAFF,TGTGCCAGCAGCCAAGTAGGGGAGGACACTGAAGCTTTCTTT
NA,TRBD1,TRBJ2-1,TRBV10-2,CASGRGLSSYNEQFF,TGCGCCAGCGGCAGGGGGCTGAGCTCCTACAATGAGCAGTTCTTC
NA,TRBD1,TRBJ2-7,TRBV28,CASSLLAGQGFYEQYF,TGTGCCAGCAGTCTCCTTGCGGGACAGGGTTTCTACGAGCAGTACTTC
NA,TRBD1,TRBJ2-4,TRBV6-7,CASSSGQGASKNIQYF,TGTGCCAGCAGTTCAGGACAGGGGGCTTCCAAAAACATTCAGTACTTC
NA,NA,TRBJ2-5,TRBV6-1,CASSDFTGWRETQYF,TGTGCCAGCAGTGATTTTACAGGGTGGAGGGAGACCCAGTACTTC
once,NA,TRBJ1-6,TRBV25-1,CASSESAGNGSPLHF,TGTGCCAGCAGTGAATCAGCGGGGAACGGTTCACCCCTCCACTTT
NA,NA,TRBJ2-7,TRBV6-5,CASRPDSTYEQYF,TGTGCCAGCAGACCGGACAGTACCTACGAGCAGTACTTC
once,NA,TRBJ2-1,TRBV10-3,CAIGGGRGDEQFF,TGTGCCATCGGAGGAGGCAGGGGCGATGAGCAGTTCTTC
few,NA,TRBJ2-2,TRBV9,CASSVVVGRELFF,TGTGCCAGCAGCGTAGTTGTGGGCAGGGAGCTGTTTTTT
NA,TRBD1,TRBJ2-5,TRBV4-1,CASSQVSTGGLETQYF,TGCGCCAGCAGCCAAGTTTCGACAGGGGGCTTGGAGACCCAGTACTTC
NA,NA,TRBJ2-7,TRBV28,CASIPRTRPYEQYF,TGTGCCAGCATCCCGCGGACAAGGCCCTACGAGCAGTACTTC
NA,NA,TRBJ2-5,TRBV5-1,CASSLAGQGRETQYF,TGCGCCAGCAGCTTGGCCGGGCAGGGCAGAGAGACCCAGTACTTC
NA,TRBD1,TRBJ1-5,TRBV5-4,CASSSRQGHQPQHF,TGTGCCAGCAGCTCCCGACAGGGTCATCAGCCCCAGCATTTT
NA,NA,TRBJ2-7,TRBV5-1,CASSPDSLSYEQYF,TGCGCCAGCAGCCCCGACAGCCTCTCCTACGAGCAGTACTTC
NA,TRBD2,TRBJ2-3,TRBV5-8,CATRGGTTDTQYF,TGTGCCACTCGCGGGGGAACCACAGATACGCAGTATTTT
NA,TRBD1,TRBJ1-2,TRBV5-4,CASSPRPGTGVGYTF,TGTGCCAGCAGCCCACGACCAGGGACAGGGGTCGGCTACACCTTC
once,TRBD1,TRBJ2-5,TRBV9,CASSRRPGTVGETQYF,TGTGCCAGCAGCCGACGCCCCGGGACAGTAGGAGAGACCCAGTACTTC
NA,NA,TRBJ2-1,TRBV6-4,CASSDSGRGAGNEQFF,TGTGCCAGCAGTGACTCTGGCAGGGGAGCAGGGAATGAGCAGTTCTTC
NA,NA,TRBJ2-5,TRBV3-1/TRBV3-2,CASTRTGRAGAQETQYF,TGTGCCAGCACCCGGACGGGTAGAGCGGGCGCCCAAGAGACCCAGTACTTC
NA,NA,TRBJ2-7,TRBV6-5,CASSYGGVYEQYF,TGTGCCAGCAGTTACGGAGGGGTCTACGAGCAGTACTTC
NA,TRBD2,TRBJ2-2,TRBV19,CASSIRSGRVNNTGELFF,TGTGCCAGTAGTATACGTAGCGGGAGGGTGAACAACACCGGGGAGCTGTTTTTT
NA,TRBD2,TRBJ2-1,TRBV7-6,CASSYRAGRVYNEQFF,TGTGCCAGCAGCTATCGGGCAGGGAGGGTCTACAATGAGCAGTTCTTC
NA,TRBD1,TRBJ1-5,TRBV30,CAWRNQDRGIHSNQPQHF,TGTGCCTGGAGAAATCAGGACAGGGGGATCCATAGCAATCAGCCCCAGCATTTT
few,TRBD1,TRBJ1-6,TRBV9,CASSEGQGTYSPLHF,TGTGCCAGCAGCGAGGGACAGGGGACTTATTCACCCCTCCACTTT
NA,TRBD1,TRBJ1-2,TRBV4-1,CASSLRTGGAETYGYTF,TGCGCCAGCAGCCTTAGGACAGGGGGCGCTGAAACCTATGGCTACACCTTC
NA,NA,TRBJ2-2,TRBV4-1,CASSPGPRVPESGELFF,TGCGCCAGCAGCCCCGGCCCGCGGGTCCCCGAGTCCGGGGAGCTGTTTTTT
NA,TRBD1,TRBJ2-3,TRBV4-2,CASSTRQGSDTQYF,TGTGCCAGCAGCACCCGACAGGGGTCAGATACGCAGTATTTT
once,TRBD2,TRBJ2-1,TRBV28,CASSSTSGSRYEQFF,TGTGCCAGCAGTTCGACTAGCGGGAGCAGGTATGAGCAGTTCTTC
once,TRBD2,TRBJ2-7,TRBV5-4,CASSSGASGGSYEQYF,TGTGCCAGCAGTTCCGGGGCTAGCGGGGGATCCTACGAGCAGTACTTC
NA,NA,TRBJ2-3,TRBV3-1/TRBV3-2,CASSQGNDRSTDTQYF,TGTGCCAGCAGCCAAGGAAACGACAGGAGCACAGATACGCAGTATTTT
NA,NA,TRBJ1-3,TRBV4-1,CASSQDRGGEASRLSGNTIYF,TGCGCCAGCAGCCAAGATAGGGGCGGGGAGGCCAGTCGTCTCTCTGGAAACACCATATATTTT
NA,NA,TRBJ2-7,TRBV21-1,CASRVGTFTDYEQYF,TGTGCCAGCAGAGTGGGGACTTTCACCGACTACGAGCAGTACTTC
NA,NA,TRBJ2-1,TRBV7-3,CASSLASAAYNEQFF,TGTGCCAGCAGCTTAGCTAGCGCCGCCTACAATGAGCAGTTCTTC
NA,TRBD1,TRBJ1-1,TRBV5-4,CASSSGRQGWTEAFF,TGTGCCAGCAGCTCGGGGAGACAGGGGTGGACTGAAGCTTTCTTT
NA,TRBD1,TRBJ1-4,TRBV28,CASSARQGWGEKLFF,TGTGCCAGCAGTGCCCGACAGGGGTGGGGTGAAAAACTGTTTTTT
NA,TRBD1,TRBJ2-5,TRBV9,CASSVGAGGISLETQYF,TGTGCCAGCAGCGTAGGCGCAGGGGGTATTTCTCTGGAGACCCAGTACTTC
NA,TRBD1,TRBJ2-1,TRBV2,CASLGQANNEQFF,TGTGCCAGCCTGGGACAGGCTAACAATGAGCAGTTCTTC
NA,TRBD1,TRBJ1-3,TRBV7-8,CASSFSGGGQGGGNTIYF,TGTGCCAGCAGCTTTTCGGGGGGTGGACAGGGTGGTGGAAACACCATATATTTT
NA,TRBD1,TRBJ1-4,TRBV4-1,CASSHLPGQGPQHHEKLFF,TGCGCCAGCAGCCATTTACCGGGACAGGGGCCCCAGCATCACGAAAAACTGTTTTTT
once,TRBD1,TRBJ2-3,TRBV10-1,CASSETGAGGDTQYF,TGCGCCAGCAGTGAAACTGGGGCAGGGGGAGATACGCAGTATTTT
NA,TRBD2,TRBJ2-3,TRBV18,CASSYDVGGSTDTQYF,TGTGCCAGCTCATACGACGTGGGAGGGAGCACAGATACGCAGTATTTT
NA,TRBD2,TRBJ2-1,TRBV2,CASSPLAGGWEEQFF,TGTGCCAGCAGCCCACTAGCGGGAGGTTGGGAGGAGCAGTTCTTC
NA,NA,TRBJ2-4,TRBV19,CASSILRNRVGAKNIQYF,TGTGCCAGTAGTATACTTCGAAACAGGGTCGGGGCCAAAAACATTCAGTACTTC
once,TRBD2,TRBJ2-1,TRBV27,CASSLAGEHEQFF,TGTGCCAGCAGTTTAGCGGGAGAGCATGAGCAGTTCTTC
once,TRBD2,TRBJ2-3,TRBV19,CASSTGGVGTDTQYF,TGTGCCAGTAGTACCGGGGGGGTGGGCACAGATACGCAGTATTTT
NA,NA,TRBJ1-2,TRBV12-3/TRBV12-4,CASSRGGSYGYTF,TGTGCCAGCAGCCGCGGGGGAAGTTATGGCTACACCTTC
NA,NA,TRBJ1-6,TRBV14,CASSQERPFGGPLHF,TGTGCCAGCAGCCAAGAAAGACCTTTCGGGGGACCCCTCCACTTT
NA,TRBD1,TRBJ1-6,TRBV6-5,CASRPGGFGSPLHF,TGTGCCAGCAGGCCAGGGGGCTTTGGATCACCCCTCCACTTT
NA,NA,TRBJ1-1,TRBV5-4,CASSSPAGNTEAFF,TGTGCCAGCAGCTCCCCCGCAGGGAACACTGAAGCTTTCTTT
NA,TRBD1,TRBJ1-2,TRBV28,CASSLQWTGVGYTF,TGTGCCAGCAGTTTACAGTGGACAGGGGTTGGCTACACCTTC
NA,NA,TRBJ1-1,TRBV19,CASSMGGVVDTEAFF,TGTGCCAGTAGTATGGGGGGGGTGGTCGACACTGAAGCTTTCTTT
NA,TRBD2,TRBJ2-7,TRBV5-1,CASSYLAGASYEQYF,TGCGCCAGCAGCTACCTAGCGGGAGCGTCCTACGAGCAGTACTTC
NA,TRBD2,TRBJ2-1,TRBV6-2/TRBV6-3,CASSDRLAETNEQFF,TGTGCCAGCAGTGACAGACTAGCGGAGACCAATGAGCAGTTCTTC
NA,NA,TRBJ2-7,TRBV6-6,CASGDSQGYEQYF,TGTGCCAGCGGGGATTCTCAGGGTTACGAGCAGTACTTC
NA,TRBD2,TRBJ2-5,TRBV9,CASSVAPLAGVHQETQYF,TGTGCCAGCAGCGTAGCACCACTAGCGGGAGTTCACCAAGAGACCCAGTACTTC